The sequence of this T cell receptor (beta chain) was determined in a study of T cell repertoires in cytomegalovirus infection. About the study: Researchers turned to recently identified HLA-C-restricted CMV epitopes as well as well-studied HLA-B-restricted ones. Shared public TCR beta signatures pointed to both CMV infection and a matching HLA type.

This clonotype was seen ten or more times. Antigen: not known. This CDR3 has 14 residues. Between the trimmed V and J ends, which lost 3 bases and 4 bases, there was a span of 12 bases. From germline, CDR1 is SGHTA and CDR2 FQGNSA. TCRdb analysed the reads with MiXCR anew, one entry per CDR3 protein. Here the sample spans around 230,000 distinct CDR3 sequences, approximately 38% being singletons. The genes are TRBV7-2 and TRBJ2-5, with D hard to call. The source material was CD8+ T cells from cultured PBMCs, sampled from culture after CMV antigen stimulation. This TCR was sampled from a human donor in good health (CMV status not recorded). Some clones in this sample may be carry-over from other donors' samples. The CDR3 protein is CASSLNVPPETQYF. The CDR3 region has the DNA TGTGCCAGCAGCTTGAATGTCCCCCCAGAGACCCAGTACTTC. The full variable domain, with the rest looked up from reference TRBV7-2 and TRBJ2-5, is GAGVSQSPSNKVTEKGKDVELRCDPISGHTALYWYRQSLGQGLEFLIYFQGNSAPDKSGLPSDRFSAERTGGSVSTLTIQRTQQEDSAVYLCASSLNVPPETQYFGPGTRLLVL.